Listed here are 20 T cell receptor beta chains from one sample, sequenced in a study of CD8 T cells in Susac syndrome. When the RNA was reverse transcribed, random hexamers were used with an input of roughly 0.45 to 1 ug. In TCRdb, the immunoSEQ multiplex PCR reads were re-called with MiXCR into one record per CDR3 protein. In the table there are about 180,000 distinct CDR3 sequences, roughly 94% of which are singletons. Source material: CD4+ T cells from PBMCs. Receptors originate from a human donor with Susac syndrome.

The CDR3, as DNA: TGTGCCAGCAGTTTAGCCGGGGTCGCCACTGAAGCTTTCTTT. Translated: CASSLAGVATEAFF. The gene calls are TRBV27 and TRBJ1-1; D gene unclear. There are 14 residues in the CDR3. In germline, CDR1 is MNHEY, CDR2 SMNVEV (reference sequence). The V gene lost 2 bases and the J gene lost 4 bases, with 11 bases spanning the gap.

The J gene is TRBJ1-1, the V gene TRBV7-9, with D perhaps TRBD1 (5 bases). V shed 5 bases and J shed 0 bases, with 7 bases lying between them. The CDR3 consists of 13 residues. Per the germline V gene, CDR1 is SEHNR and CDR2 is FQNEAQ (reference sequence). The CDR3 loop reads CASSMTVNTEAFF. The CDR3 DNA follows: TGTGCCAGCAGCATGACAGTGAACACTGAAGCTTTCTTT.

This clonotype was seen once. The V and J genes are TRBV2 and TRBJ1-6; D is ambiguous. In germline, CDR1 is SNHLY, CDR2 FYNNEI. The CDR3 spans 12 residues. The ends were cut back, 6 bases at V and 7 bases at J, with 7 bases in the middle. The CDR3 DNA reads as TGTGCCAGCAGCAGGACGAATTCACCCCTCCACTTT. It translates to CASSRTNSPLHF.

The chain is built from TRBV20-1 and TRBJ2-3, with D perhaps matching TRBD2 (5 bases). The CDR3 has 16 amino acids. The germline gives CDR1 DFQATT, CDR2 SNEGSKA (reference sequence). Deletions cut 4 bases from V and 0 bases from J, with 17 bases between. As DNA, the CDR3 is TGCAGTGCTACTCAACTGGCGGGCTTTAGCACAGATACGCAGTATTTT. Translating it yields CSATQLAGFSTDTQYF.

The chain carries TRBV7-9 and TRBJ1-1, with TRBD1 as a possible D gene (6 bases). Trimming removed 2 bases at V and 8 bases at J, with 21 bases between. The germline V gene encodes CDR1 SEHNR and CDR2 FQNEAQ (reference sequence). CDR3 length: 16 residues. The CDR3, as DNA: TGTGCCAGCAGCTTACTGGGCTTCGGGACACACGTCGAAGCTTTCTTT. Its protein is CASSLLGFGTHVEAFF. The whole variable domain, remainder taken from reference TRBV7-9 and TRBJ1-1, is DTGVSQNPRHKITKRGQNVTFRCDPISEHNRLYWYRQTLGQGPEFLTYFQNEAQLEKSRLLSDRFSAERPKGSFSTLEIQRTEQGDSAMYLCASSLLGFGTHVEAFFGQGTRLTVV.

The chain links TRBV7-9 to TRBJ2-1; TRBD2 aligns across 9 bases. CDR3 length: 16 residues. The germline CDR1 and CDR2 sequences are SEHNR and FQNEAQ (reference sequence). With V trimmed by 3 bases and J by 10 bases, 13 bases remained unmatched. CDR3 loop: CASSFKSGRPSGEQFF. In DNA form, the CDR3 reads TGTGCCAGCAGCTTTAAAAGCGGGAGGCCATCCGGGGAGCAGTTCTTC. The full variable domain, rest sourced from reference TRBV7-9 and TRBJ2-1, is DTGVSQNPRHKITKRGQNVTFRCDPISEHNRLYWYRQTLGQGPEFLTYFQNEAQLEKSRLLSDRFSAERPKGSFSTLEIQRTEQGDSAMYLCASSFKSGRPSGEQFFGPGTRLTVL.

This sequence joins TRBV5-5 and TRBJ1-2, with 9 bases aligning to TRBD1. Germline lookup yields CDR1 SGHKS and CDR2 YYEKEE (reference sequence). After removal of 2 bases from V and 3 bases from J, the junction contained 5 bases not matched to a gene. The length of the CDR3 is 15 residues. The DNA of the CDR3 is TGTGCCAGCAGCTTCCCGACAGGGGGAGACTATGGCTACACCTTC. It translates to CASSFPTGGDYGYTF.

The chain links TRBV20-1 to TRBJ2-3, with D perhaps TRBD1 or TRBD2 (5 bases each). V was shortened by 3 bases and J by 3 bases, with 10 bases between the two germline ends. The length of the CDR3 is 13 residues. Per germline, CDR1 DFQATT and CDR2 SNEGSKA (reference sequence). The CDR3 loop is CSASWDVTDTQYF. The CDR3 DNA is TGCAGTGCTAGCTGGGACGTTACAGATACGCAGTATTTT.

The gene calls are TRBV20-1 and TRBJ2-4, with a possible D match to TRBD2 (6 bases). Germline loops: CDR1 DFQATT, CDR2 SNEGSKA (reference sequence). V shed 0 bases and J shed 5 bases, with 17 bases lying between them. The CDR3 consists of 16 residues. As DNA, the CDR3 is TGCAGTGCTAGAGATGGGTCTAGCGAGGGCGAAAACATTCAGTACTTC. Translated: CSARDGSSEGENIQYF.

This chain connects TRBV5-6 to TRBJ1-5; D is perhaps TRBD1 (5 bases). Looked up from germline, CDR1 is SGHDT and CDR2 is YYEEEE. CDR3 length: 14 residues. V lost 4 bases, J lost 9 bases, and 17 bases lay in between. The CDR3 DNA reads TGTGCCAGCAGCCGCGGGACCCTTGATGGGCCCCAGCATTTT. It is translated as CASSRGTLDGPQHF.

The chain carries TRBV12-3 or TRBV12-4 and TRBJ2-1; 10 bases match TRBD2. This CDR3 is 17 amino acids long. V lost 5 bases and J lost 6; bases outside the gene matches: 13. The CDR3 DNA is TGTGCCAGCAGTCGACTCCCACTAGCGGGATTGGTCAATGAGCAGTTCTTC. As protein: CASSRLPLAGLVNEQFF.

The chain links TRBV4-2 to TRBJ2-5; D call uncertain. The CDR3 is 16 residues long. V shed 0 bases and J shed 2 bases, with 13 bases lying between them. The germline V gene has CDR1 LGHNA and CDR2 YNFKEQ. The CDR3 sequence is CASSQETRSKQETQYF. CDR3 bases: TGTGCCAGCAGCCAAGAAACGCGGTCAAAACAAGAGACCCAGTACTTC.

The chain combines TRBV20-1 with TRBJ1-2, with 8 bases lining up with TRBD1. Germline V lookup: CDR1 DFQATT, CDR2 SNEGSKA (reference sequence). The CDR3 is 15 amino acids. Losses at the gene ends were 5 bases for V and 4 bases for J; bases not matched to a gene: 12. The CDR3 DNA sequence: TGCAGTGCTGATCCCGGGACAGGCCGGCTCTATGGCTACACCTTC. This translates into CSADPGTGRLYGYTF.

The V gene is TRBV20-1, the J gene TRBJ1-1, with D perhaps matching TRBD1 (6 bases). This CDR3 comprises 14 residues. V was trimmed by 6 bases and J by 0 bases, leaving 14 bases between them. Germline V gene lookup returns CDR1 DFQATT and CDR2 SNEGSKA (reference sequence). The CDR3 DNA reads TGCAGTGCGGGGGGGGCAACGATGAACACTGAAGCTTTCTTT. This sequence encodes CSAGGATMNTEAFF.

V usage is TRBV28 and J usage is TRBJ1-2; no clear D gene. This CDR3 region has 12 residues. Deletions cut 4 bases from V and 4 bases from J, with 7 bases between. Germline-derived CDR1 and CDR2 are MDHEN and SYDVKM. The DNA of the CDR3 is TGTGCCAGCAGTTCCACGCCCTATGGCTACACCTTC. Amino acid sequence: CASSSTPYGYTF.

The V call is TRBV12-3 or TRBV12-4, the J call TRBJ1-1; no firm D call. The V gene lost 2 bases and the J gene lost 8 bases, with 6 bases spanning the gap. The CDR3 loop spans 11 amino acids. CDR3 amino acids: CASSLREEAFF. The CDR3 region has the DNA TGTGCCAGCAGTTTAAGGGAGGAAGCTTTCTTT.

The chain has TRBV20-1 and TRBJ1-2, with TRBD1 as a possible D gene (5 bases). The CDR3 totals 13 residues. The ends were cut back, 3 bases at V and 2 bases at J, with 10 bases in the middle. The germline V gene has CDR1 DFQATT and CDR2 SNEGSKA (reference sequence). The CDR3 DNA is TGCAGTGCTAGGATAGGGGTAAACTATGGCTACACCTTC. Translated: CSARIGVNYGYTF.

V usage is TRBV20-1 and J usage is TRBJ2-3; TRBD2 agrees at 11 bases. The V and J ends lost 5 bases and 2 bases, in that order; junction bases with no gene match: 3. Germline V gene sequence: CDR1 DFQATT, CDR2 SNEGSKA (reference sequence). The CDR3 extends over 14 amino acids. The CDR3 reads CSAASGGSTDTQYF. The DNA for the CDR3 is TGCAGTGCTGCTAGCGGGGGGTCCACAGATACGCAGTATTTT.

The gene calls are TRBV11-2 and TRBJ2-2, with D perhaps being TRBD1 or TRBD2 (5 bases each). Germline lookup yields CDR1 SGHAT and CDR2 FQNNGV. The V gene lost 3 bases and the J gene lost 6 bases, with 17 bases spanning the gap. The CDR3 spans 16 residues. The CDR3 reads CASSLGRRWDAGELFF. CDR3 coding DNA: TGTGCCAGCAGCTTGGGAAGAAGGTGGGACGCCGGGGAGCTGTTTTTT.

This clonotype came up once. V and J are TRBV20-1 and TRBJ2-5; no clear D. Germline values: CDR1 DFQATT, CDR2 SNEGSKA (reference sequence). The CDR3 contains 13 residues. Trimming left V 3 bases short and J 5 bases short, with 13 bases between. The DNA of the CDR3 is TGCAGTGCTAGTTCGTCGGTGGGGGAGACCCAGTACTTC. The encoded protein is CSASSSVGETQYF.